This T cell receptor (beta chain) was recovered during a study of identical twins. TCRdb used MiXCR to reprocess the 5' RACE reads, holding one entry per CDR3 protein. The sample records hundreds of thousands of distinct CDR3 sequences, 9% to 15% being singletons. This sample also appeared in a second study, on yellow fever vaccine responses in identical twins.

The origin of this receptor is a young woman in good health. Sequenced material: PBMCs.

The CDR3 DNA follows: TGTGCCAGCAGTTTATACTCATCAGATACGCAGTATTTT. Protein: CASSLYSSDTQYF. The rearrangement joins TRBV12-3 or TRBV12-4 to TRBJ2-3; D not certain. There are 13 residues in the CDR3. Between the trimmed V and J ends, which lost 2 bases and 4 bases, there was a span of 7 bases.